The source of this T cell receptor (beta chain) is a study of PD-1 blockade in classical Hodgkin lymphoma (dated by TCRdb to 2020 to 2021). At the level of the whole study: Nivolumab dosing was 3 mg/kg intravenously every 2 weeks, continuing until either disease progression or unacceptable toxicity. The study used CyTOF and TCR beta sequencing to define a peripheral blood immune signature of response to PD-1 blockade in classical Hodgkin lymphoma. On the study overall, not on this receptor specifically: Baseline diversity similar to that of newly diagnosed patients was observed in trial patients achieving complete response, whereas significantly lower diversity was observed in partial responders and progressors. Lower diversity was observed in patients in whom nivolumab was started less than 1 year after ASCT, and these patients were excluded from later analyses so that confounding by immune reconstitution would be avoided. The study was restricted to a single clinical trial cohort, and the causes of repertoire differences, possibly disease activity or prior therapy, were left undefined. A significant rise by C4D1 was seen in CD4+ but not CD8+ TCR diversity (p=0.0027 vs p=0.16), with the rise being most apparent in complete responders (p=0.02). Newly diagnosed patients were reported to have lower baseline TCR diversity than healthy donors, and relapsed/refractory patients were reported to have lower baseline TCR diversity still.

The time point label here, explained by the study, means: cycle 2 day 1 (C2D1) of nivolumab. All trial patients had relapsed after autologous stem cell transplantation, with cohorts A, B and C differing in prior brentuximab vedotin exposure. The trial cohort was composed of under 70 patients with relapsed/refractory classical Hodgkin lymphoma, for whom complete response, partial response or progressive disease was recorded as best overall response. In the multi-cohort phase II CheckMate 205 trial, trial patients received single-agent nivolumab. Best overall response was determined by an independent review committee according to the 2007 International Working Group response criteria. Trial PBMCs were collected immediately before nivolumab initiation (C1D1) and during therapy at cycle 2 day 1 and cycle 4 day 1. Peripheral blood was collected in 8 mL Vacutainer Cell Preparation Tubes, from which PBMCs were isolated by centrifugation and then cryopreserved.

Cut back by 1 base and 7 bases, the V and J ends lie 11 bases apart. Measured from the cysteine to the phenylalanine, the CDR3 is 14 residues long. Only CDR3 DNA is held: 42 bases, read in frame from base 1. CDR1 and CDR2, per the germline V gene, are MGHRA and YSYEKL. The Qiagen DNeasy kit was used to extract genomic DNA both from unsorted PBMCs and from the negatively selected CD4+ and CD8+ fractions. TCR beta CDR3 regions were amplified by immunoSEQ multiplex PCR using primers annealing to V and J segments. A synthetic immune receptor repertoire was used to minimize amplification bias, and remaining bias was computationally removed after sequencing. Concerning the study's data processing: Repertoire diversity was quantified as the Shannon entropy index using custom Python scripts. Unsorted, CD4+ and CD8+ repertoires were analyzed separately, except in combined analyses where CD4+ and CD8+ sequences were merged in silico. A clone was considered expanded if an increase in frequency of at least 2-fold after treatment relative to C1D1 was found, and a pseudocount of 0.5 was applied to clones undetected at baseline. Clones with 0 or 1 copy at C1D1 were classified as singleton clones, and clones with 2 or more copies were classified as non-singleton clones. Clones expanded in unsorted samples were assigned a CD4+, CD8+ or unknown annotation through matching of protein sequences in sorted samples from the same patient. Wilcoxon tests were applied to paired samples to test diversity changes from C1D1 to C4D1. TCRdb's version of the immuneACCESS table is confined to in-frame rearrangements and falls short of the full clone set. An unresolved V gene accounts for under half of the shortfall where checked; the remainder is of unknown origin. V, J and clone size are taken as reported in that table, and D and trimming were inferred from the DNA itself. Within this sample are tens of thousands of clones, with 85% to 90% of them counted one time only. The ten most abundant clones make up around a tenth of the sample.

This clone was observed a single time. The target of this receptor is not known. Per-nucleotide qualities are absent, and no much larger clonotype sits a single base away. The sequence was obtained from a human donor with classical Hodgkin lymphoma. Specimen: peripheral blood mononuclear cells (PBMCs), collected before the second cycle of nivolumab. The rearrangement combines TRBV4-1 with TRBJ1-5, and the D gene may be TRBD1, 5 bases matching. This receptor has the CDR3 CASSQGTQGQPQHF. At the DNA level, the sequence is TGCGCCAGCAGCCAAGGGACCCAGGGACAGCCCCAGCATTTT.